This TCR beta chain was documented in a study of radiotherapy plus CTLA-4 blockade in lung cancer. Study information: Disease control was seen in about 30% of patients, objective responses in 15% to 20%. Study outcomes and limitations: In blood, tumor-derived TCR clones expanded after radiotherapy plus ipilimumab.

Assay: immunoSEQ multiplex PCR; the TCRdb copy retains only in-frame clones and omits some. Here the sample spans approximately 99,000 clones, about 86% being singletons. V lost 4 bases and J lost 1; bases outside the gene matches: 9. CDR1 and CDR2 (germline): SGHNT, YYREEE (reference sequence). The CDR3 has 16 amino acids. On this clone: Its antigen remains unknown. Different DNA sequences within this sample yield the same CDR3.

This TCR was sampled from a human donor with non-small cell lung cancer that progressed on radiotherapy plus ipilimumab. The V call is TRBV5-4, the J call TRBJ1-1, with 8 bases identical to TRBD1. The sample consisted of peripheral blood, taken from a patient treated with radiotherapy plus ipilimumab. This CDR3 reads CASSQGQGQSNTEAFF. DNA of the CDR3: TGTGCCAGCAGCCAAGGACAGGGCCAATCGAACACTGAAGCTTTCTTT. The full variable domain, its missing parts supplied by reference TRBV5-4 and TRBJ1-1, is ETGVTQSPTHLIKTRGQQVTLRCSSQSGHNTVSWYQQALGQGPQFIFQYYREEENGRGNFPPRFSGLQFPNYSSELNVNALELDDSALYLCASSQGQGQSNTEAFFGQGTRLTVV.